This TCR beta chain is drawn from a study of shared clonotypes between healthy human individuals. Across the whole study: The composition of the donors was a couple of women and a few men aged 18 to 49.

The CDR3 loop spans 18 amino acids. CDR1 is SQVTM, CDR2 ANQGSEA, per germline. V gave up 1 base and J gave up 4 bases, with 25 bases separating them. Overall study results and limits: The generation probabilities recorded for non-shared clonotypes fell below those of clonotypes shared by all four donors.

Measured with immunoSEQ multiplex PCR; TCRdb has only the in-frame clones, and not every one. The table shows over 2 million clones, with about 95% occurring only once. About this clone itself: Its antigen is unidentified.

It was CD45RO-negative cells, positively selected for CCR7, that made up naive CD8 cells, with terminally differentiated effector memory CD45RA+ cells excluded. This clonotype was sampled from a man aged 18 to 35 in good health. The chain combines TRBV29-1 with TRBJ2-5; the D gene is possibly TRBD1 (6 bases). Sample: naive CD8+ T cells sorted from blood. The CDR3 DNA is TGCAGCGTTGAAGTTGGTCCACCACAGGGATCCTCTCGAGAGACCCAGTACTTC. It codes for CSVEVGPPQGSSRETQYF.